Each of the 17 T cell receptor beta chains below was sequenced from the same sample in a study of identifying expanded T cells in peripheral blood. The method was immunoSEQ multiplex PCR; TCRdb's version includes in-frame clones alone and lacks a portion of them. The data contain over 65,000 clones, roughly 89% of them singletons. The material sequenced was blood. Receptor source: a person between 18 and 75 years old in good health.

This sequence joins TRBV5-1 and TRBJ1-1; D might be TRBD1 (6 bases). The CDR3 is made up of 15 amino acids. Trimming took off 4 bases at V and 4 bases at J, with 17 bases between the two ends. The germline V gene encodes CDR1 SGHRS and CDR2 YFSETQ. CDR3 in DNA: TGCGCCAGCAGCACCTGGGGGGGGCGCGGCACTGAAGCTTTCTTT. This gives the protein CASSTWGGRGTEAFF. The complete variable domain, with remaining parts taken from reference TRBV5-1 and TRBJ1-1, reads KAGVTQTPRYLIKTRGQQVTLSCSPISGHRSVSWYQQTPGQGLQFLFEYFSETQRNKGNFPGRFSGRQFSNSRSEMNVSTLELGDSALYLCASSTWGGRGTEAFFGQGTRLTVV.

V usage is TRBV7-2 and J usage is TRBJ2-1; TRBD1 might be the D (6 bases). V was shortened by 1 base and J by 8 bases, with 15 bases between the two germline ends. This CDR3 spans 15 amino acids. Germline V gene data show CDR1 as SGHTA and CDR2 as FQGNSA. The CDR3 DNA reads TGTGCCAGCAGCTTAGTGCCGGCAGGGGTCTATGAGCAGTTCTTC. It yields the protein CASSLVPAGVYEQFF.

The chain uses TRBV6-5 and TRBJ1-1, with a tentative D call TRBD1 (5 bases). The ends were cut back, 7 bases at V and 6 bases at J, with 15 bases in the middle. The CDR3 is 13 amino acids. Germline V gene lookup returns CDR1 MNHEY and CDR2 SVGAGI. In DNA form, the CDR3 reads TGTGCCAGCACGGGACCCGTAGGGGCTGAAGCTTTCTTT. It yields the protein CASTGPVGAEAFF.

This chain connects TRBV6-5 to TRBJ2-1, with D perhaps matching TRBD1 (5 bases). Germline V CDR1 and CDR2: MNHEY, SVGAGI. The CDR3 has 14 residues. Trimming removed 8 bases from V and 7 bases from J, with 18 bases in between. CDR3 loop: CASFPTDKRNEQFF. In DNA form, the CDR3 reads TGTGCCAGCTTCCCGACGGACAAGAGGAATGAGCAGTTCTTC.

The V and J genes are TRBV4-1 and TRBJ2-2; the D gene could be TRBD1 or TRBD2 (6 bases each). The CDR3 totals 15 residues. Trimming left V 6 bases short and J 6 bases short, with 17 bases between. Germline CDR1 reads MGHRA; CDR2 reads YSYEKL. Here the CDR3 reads CASSLRARGPGELFF. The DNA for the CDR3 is TGCGCCAGCAGTCTCCGGGCCCGGGGGCCCGGGGAGCTGTTTTTT.

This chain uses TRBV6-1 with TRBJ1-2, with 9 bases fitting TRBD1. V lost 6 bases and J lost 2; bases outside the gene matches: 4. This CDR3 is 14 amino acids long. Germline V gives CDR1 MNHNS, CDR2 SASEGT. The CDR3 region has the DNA TGTGCCAGCAGGGACAGGGGTCGGAACTATGGCTACACCTTC. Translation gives CASRDRGRNYGYTF.

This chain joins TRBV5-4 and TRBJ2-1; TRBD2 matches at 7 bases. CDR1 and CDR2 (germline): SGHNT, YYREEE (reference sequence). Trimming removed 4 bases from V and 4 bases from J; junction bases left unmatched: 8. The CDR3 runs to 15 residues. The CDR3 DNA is TGTGCCAGCAGCAGCCGGGACTACCTGTACAATGAGCAGTTCTTC. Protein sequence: CASSSRDYLYNEQFF.

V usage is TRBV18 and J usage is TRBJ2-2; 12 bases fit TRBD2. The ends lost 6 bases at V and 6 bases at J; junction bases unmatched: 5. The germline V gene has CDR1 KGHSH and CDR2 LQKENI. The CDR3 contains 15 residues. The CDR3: CASSRGLAGPGELFF. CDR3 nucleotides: TGTGCCAGCTCGCGCGGACTAGCGGGGCCCGGGGAGCTGTTTTTT.

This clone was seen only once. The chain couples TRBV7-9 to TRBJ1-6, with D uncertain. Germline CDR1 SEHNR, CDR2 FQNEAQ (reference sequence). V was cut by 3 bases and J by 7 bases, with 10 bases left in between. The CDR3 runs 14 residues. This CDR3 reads CASSFDMSNSPLHF. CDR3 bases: TGTGCCAGCAGCTTCGACATGTCAAATTCACCCCTCCACTTT.

The CDR3 DNA follows: TGTGCCAGCAGTGAATACGGGACAACCTACGAGCAGTACTTC. Encoded protein: CASSEYGTTYEQYF. The chain links TRBV25-1 to TRBJ2-7; tentatively, D is TRBD1 (6 bases). The V end was cut by 0 bases, the J end by 2 bases, with 8 bases between. The CDR3 totals 14 residues. Germline loops: CDR1 MGHDK, CDR2 SYGVNS.

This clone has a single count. CDR3 in DNA: TGCAGCGACGGACGGAAAGAGACCCAGTACTTC. It encodes CSDGRKETQYF. The chain links TRBV29-1 to TRBJ2-5; D not resolved. The CDR3 contains 11 residues. The V and J ends lost 7 bases and 3 bases respectively, with 9 bases between them. Per germline, CDR1 SQVTM and CDR2 ANQGSEA.

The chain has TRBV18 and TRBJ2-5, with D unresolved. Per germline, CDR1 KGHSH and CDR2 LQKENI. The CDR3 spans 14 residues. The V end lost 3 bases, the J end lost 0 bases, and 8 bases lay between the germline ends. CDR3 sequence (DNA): TGTGCCAGCTCACCGGAACGGTACCAAGAGACCCAGTACTTC. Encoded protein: CASSPERYQETQYF. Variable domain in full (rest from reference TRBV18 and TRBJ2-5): NAGVMQNPRHLVRRRGQEARLRCSPMKGHSHVYWYRQLPEEGLKFMVYLQKENIIDESGMPKERFSAEFPKEGPSILRIQQVVRGDSAAYFCASSPERYQETQYFGPGTRLLVL.

The CDR3 nucleotides are TGTGCCAGCAGGCGAACAGGGCTTTTCGACTACGAGCAGTACTTC. This sequence encodes CASRRTGLFDYEQYF. The chain recombines TRBV11-2 with TRBJ2-7; D is perhaps TRBD1 (6 bases). CDR1 is SGHAT, CDR2 FQNNGV, per germline. The CDR3 runs 15 residues. The V and J ends lost 6 bases and 3 bases respectively, with 18 bases between them. Full variable domain (rest looked up from reference TRBV11-2 and TRBJ2-7): EAGVAQSPRYKIIEKRQSVAFWCNPISGHATLYWYQQILGQGPKLLIQFQNNGVVDDSQLPKDRFSAERLKGVDSTLKIQPAKLEDSAVYLCASRRTGLFDYEQYFGPGTRLTVT.

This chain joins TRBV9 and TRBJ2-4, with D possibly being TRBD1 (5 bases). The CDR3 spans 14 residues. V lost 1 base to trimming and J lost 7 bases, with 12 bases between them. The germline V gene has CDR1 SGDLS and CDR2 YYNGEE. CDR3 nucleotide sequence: TGTGCCAGCAGCGTATCCAGGGAAGGGAACATTCAGTACTTC. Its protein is CASSVSREGNIQYF.

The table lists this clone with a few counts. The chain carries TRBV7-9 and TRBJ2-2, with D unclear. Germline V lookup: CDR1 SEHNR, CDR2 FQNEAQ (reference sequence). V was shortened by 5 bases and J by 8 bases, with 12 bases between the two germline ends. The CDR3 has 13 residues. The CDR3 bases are TGTGCCAGCAGCCGACCCCTGGGAGGGGAGCTGTTTTTT. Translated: CASSRPLGGELFF. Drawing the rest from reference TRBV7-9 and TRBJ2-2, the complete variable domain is DTGVSQNPRHKITKRGQNVTFRCDPISEHNRLYWYRQTLGQGPEFLTYFQNEAQLEKSRLLSDRFSAERPKGSFSTLEIQRTEQGDSAMYLCASSRPLGGELFFGEGSRLTVL.

The CDR3, as DNA: TGCGCCAGCAGCCACCTGACCGGGACCTGGGAAAAACTGTTTTTT. Its translation is CASSHLTGTWEKLFF. The chain joins TRBV4-1 to TRBJ1-4, with a possible D match to TRBD1 (5 bases). Per germline, CDR1 MGHRA and CDR2 YSYEKL. There are 15 residues in the CDR3. Trimming stripped 3 bases from V and 8 bases from J, with 16 bases between.

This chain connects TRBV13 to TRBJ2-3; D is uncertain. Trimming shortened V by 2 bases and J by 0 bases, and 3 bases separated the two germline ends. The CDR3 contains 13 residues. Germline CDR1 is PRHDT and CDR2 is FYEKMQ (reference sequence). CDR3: CASSLPSTDTQYF. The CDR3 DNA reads TGTGCCAGCAGCTTACCTAGCACAGATACGCAGTATTTT.